Listed below are T cell receptor beta chains from one sample, sequenced in a study of blood T cell repertoires in COVID-19. Here immunoSEQ multiplex PCR was the method, and the copy in TCRdb shows in-frame clones only, minus some. Among 140,000 to 150,000 clones listed, more than 75% were seen once. The specimen was peripheral blood. These receptors originate from a woman aged 45-65 years with active or convalescent COVID-19. Each CDR3 is given with its conserved first and last residue. Fields, in order: D gene, J gene, V gene, clone size, CDR3 DNA, CDR3 protein. The D gene is left open where the match is weak. Clone size appears in some rows only: once, few, many, or a class for an expanded clone.

D: -
J: TRBJ2-2
V: TRBV5-4
size: -
DNA: TGTGCCAGCAGTACACAGGGTGGCACCGGGGAGCTGTTTTTT
CDR3: CASSTQGGTGELFF

D: TRBD1
J: TRBJ1-4
V: TRBV4-3
size: few
DNA: TGCGCCAGCAGCCAGGGACAGGGTCAAGAAAAACTGTTTTTT
CDR3: CASSQGQGQEKLFF

D: TRBD1
J: TRBJ1-1
V: TRBV5-1
size: -
DNA: TGCGCCAGCAGCTCCGGGACAGGTGAAGCTTTCTTT
CDR3: CASSSGTGEAFF

D: -
J: TRBJ1-1
V: TRBV12-5
size: -
DNA: TGTGCTACAAAAGTTGGCAGATCGAACACTGAAGCTTTCTTT
CDR3: CATKVGRSNTEAFF

D: -
J: TRBJ1-3
V: TRBV30
size: -
DNA: TGTGCCTGGAATACAGGGTCCTCTGGAAACACCATATATTTT
CDR3: CAWNTGSSGNTIYF

D: TRBD1
J: TRBJ2-7
V: TRBV4-1
size: once
DNA: TGCGCCAGCAGCCAAGCCGACAGGGGGCTCGACGAGCAGTACTTC
CDR3: CASSQADRGLDEQYF

D: -
J: TRBJ1-4
V: TRBV3-1/TRBV3-2
size: -
DNA: TGTGCCAGCAGCCGGGGAGGGGGGATTGCAACTAATGAAAAACTGTTTTTT
CDR3: CASSRGGGIATNEKLFF

D: -
J: TRBJ2-1
V: TRBV2
size: -
DNA: TGTGCCAGCGCGACTGCTACCCGGCTACTCTCCTACAATGAGCAGTTCTTC
CDR3: CASATATRLLSYNEQFF

D: TRBD1
J: TRBJ2-5
V: TRBV9
size: -
DNA: TGTGCCAGCAGCGTAACAGGACAGGGTCCGGAGACCCAGTACTTC
CDR3: CASSVTGQGPETQYF

D: TRBD1
J: TRBJ1-6
V: TRBV6-5
size: -
DNA: TGTGCCAGCAGTTACTCGAATTCAGGGGGTAATTCACCCCTCCACTTT
CDR3: CASSYSNSGGNSPLHF

D: TRBD1
J: TRBJ1-2
V: TRBV7-9
size: -
DNA: TGTGCCAGCAGCTTAGTAGGGAAGACAGGGGGCGAGGATGGCTACACCTTC
CDR3: CASSLVGKTGGEDGYTF

D: TRBD2
J: TRBJ2-1
V: TRBV5-1
size: once
DNA: TGCGCCAGCAGCCCCGCGGGAGAGGCCTACAATGAGCAGTTCTTC
CDR3: CASSPAGEAYNEQFF

D: -
J: TRBJ2-3
V: TRBV24-1
size: few
DNA: TGTGCCACCAGTGCGGCAGATACGCAGTATTTT
CDR3: CATSAADTQYF

D: TRBD1
J: TRBJ2-5
V: TRBV6-5
size: -
DNA: TGTGCCAGCAGCTACGGGACAGGGCAGGGGCAAGAGACCCAGTACTTC
CDR3: CASSYGTGQGQETQYF

D: -
J: TRBJ1-1
V: TRBV5-4
size: -
DNA: TGTGCCAGCAGCTTGGTTGGGGGCCGGACTGAAGCTTTCTTT
CDR3: CASSLVGGRTEAFF

D: -
J: TRBJ1-4
V: TRBV3-1/TRBV3-2
size: -
DNA: TGTGCCAGCAACTACCGGGGAAAACTGTTTTTT
CDR3: CASNYRGKLFF

D: -
J: TRBJ1-4
V: TRBV30
size: -
DNA: TGTGCCTGGTCTGAGGAAAAACTGTTTTTT
CDR3: CAWSEEKLFF

D: -
J: TRBJ1-1
V: TRBV5-1
size: -
DNA: TGCGCCAGCAGCAAAACCGGGACAAGGAACACTGAAGCTTTCTTT
CDR3: CASSKTGTRNTEAFF

D: -
J: TRBJ2-3
V: TRBV10-3
size: -
DNA: TGTGCCATCAGTGAGCAACCGCCAGTTACGCAGTATTTT
CDR3: CAISEQPPVTQYF

D: -
J: TRBJ2-5
V: TRBV5-6
size: -
DNA: TGTGCCAGCAGCTTGGCCCGGTCGGGACTGGCCCAAGAGACCCAGTACTTC
CDR3: CASSLARSGLAQETQYF

D: TRBD1
J: TRBJ2-7
V: TRBV6-2/TRBV6-3
size: -
DNA: TGTGCCAGCAGTTACGGGACAGAGGAGACCTACGAGCAGTACTTC
CDR3: CASSYGTEETYEQYF

D: TRBD2
J: TRBJ2-1
V: TRBV3-1/TRBV3-2
size: -
DNA: TGTGCCAGCAGCCAACCAACCCACGGGACTAGCGGGAGAAGCTCCTACAATGAGCAGTTCTTC
CDR3: CASSQPTHGTSGRSSYNEQFF

D: TRBD1
J: TRBJ1-3
V: TRBV24-1
size: -
DNA: TGTGCCACCAGTGACTCCAGGACAGGCCTCTCTGGAAACACCATATATTTT
CDR3: CATSDSRTGLSGNTIYF

D: -
J: TRBJ1-1
V: TRBV7-3
size: -
DNA: TGTGCCAGCAGCCTACCCTCCCGGACACTCAACACTGAAGCTTTCTTT
CDR3: CASSLPSRTLNTEAFF

D: TRBD1
J: TRBJ2-1
V: TRBV7-2
size: -
DNA: TGTGCCAGCAGCTTACAGGGGGTGGGCGGCAATGAGCAGTTCTTC
CDR3: CASSLQGVGGNEQFF

D: -
J: TRBJ1-1
V: TRBV6-2/TRBV6-3
size: -
DNA: TGTGCCAGCAGTTACCTGTCCCGGGGGACTGAAGCTTTCTTT
CDR3: CASSYLSRGTEAFF

D: TRBD1
J: TRBJ1-5
V: TRBV7-9
size: -
DNA: TGTGCCAGCAGCTTAGGGGAGACAGGGGATCAGCCCCAGCATTTT
CDR3: CASSLGETGDQPQHF

D: TRBD2
J: TRBJ2-5
V: TRBV7-2
size: -
DNA: TGTGCCAGCAGCTTAGGGAGCGGGAGGGCCGGGGAGACCCAGTACTTC
CDR3: CASSLGSGRAGETQYF

D: TRBD1
J: TRBJ1-1
V: TRBV30
size: -
DNA: TGTGCCTGGAGCCCCGGGACAGGGGGCGCGGGAGCTTTCTTT
CDR3: CAWSPGTGGAGAFF

D: -
J: TRBJ1-1
V: TRBV4-2
size: few
DNA: TGTGCCAGCAGCCAAGACACCCTGGGCAACACTGAAGCTTTCTTT
CDR3: CASSQDTLGNTEAFF

D: -
J: TRBJ1-3
V: TRBV9
size: -
DNA: TGTGCCAGCAGCGTAGAAAGCAGGGCCGGAAACACCATATATTTT
CDR3: CASSVESRAGNTIYF

D: TRBD1
J: TRBJ1-1
V: TRBV27
size: -
DNA: TGTGCCAGCAGTTTAAGGCCCGGGACAGGGGTTTTCACTGAAGCTTTCTTT
CDR3: CASSLRPGTGVFTEAFF

D: TRBD1
J: TRBJ2-3
V: TRBV7-2
size: once
DNA: TGTGCCAGCAGCCTCACAGGGGGCGATGGCACAGATACGCAGTATTTT
CDR3: CASSLTGGDGTDTQYF

D: -
J: TRBJ1-1
V: TRBV9
size: -
DNA: TGTGCCAGCAGCGTAAGAGCGGGAACTGAAGCTTTCTTT
CDR3: CASSVRAGTEAFF

D: -
J: TRBJ1-2
V: TRBV5-8
size: -
DNA: TGTGCCAGCAGCTTGCGGGAAAACTATGGCTACACCTTC
CDR3: CASSLRENYGYTF

D: TRBD2
J: TRBJ2-1
V: TRBV28
size: -
DNA: TGTGCCAGCGCCCTGGGCGGGAGGGCCTATGAGCAGTTCTTC
CDR3: CASALGGRAYEQFF

D: TRBD2
J: TRBJ2-3
V: TRBV30
size: -
DNA: TGTGCCTGGGGGGAAGGACTAGCGGGGAGCACAGATACGCAGTATTTT
CDR3: CAWGEGLAGSTDTQYF

D: TRBD2
J: TRBJ2-3
V: TRBV19
size: once
DNA: TGTGCCAGTAGTATGACTAGCGGGAGGCCTGGTTTGTCCACAGATACGCAGTATTTT
CDR3: CASSMTSGRPGLSTDTQYF

D: -
J: TRBJ1-1
V: TRBV10-3
size: -
DNA: TGTGCCATCAGTGGAACAGGTACGACTGAAGCTTTCTTT
CDR3: CAISGTGTTEAFF

D: TRBD2
J: TRBJ2-7
V: TRBV4-2
size: -
DNA: TGTGCCAGCAGCCAAGATCGGGGTAGCGGGAGGTACCTCTTCTCCTACGAGCAGTACTTC
CDR3: CASSQDRGSGRYLFSYEQYF

D: TRBD2
J: TRBJ2-5
V: TRBV6-9
size: once
DNA: TGTGCCAGGGCTATGTCGGGGACTAAAGAGACCCAGTACTTC
CDR3: CARAMSGTKETQYF

D: -
J: TRBJ1-6
V: TRBV7-8
size: -
DNA: TGTGCCAGCAGCTCGGACCGAGGGTCACCCCTCCACTTT
CDR3: CASSSDRGSPLHF

D: TRBD1
J: TRBJ2-2
V: TRBV29-1
size: -
DNA: TGCAGCGTTGTCCCCCCTGGACAGGGACGAACCGGGGAGCTGTTTTTT
CDR3: CSVVPPGQGRTGELFF

D: -
J: TRBJ1-2
V: TRBV30
size: -
DNA: TGTGCCTGGAGTCAGGATGAGGGCTACACCTTC
CDR3: CAWSQDEGYTF

D: TRBD1
J: TRBJ1-5
V: TRBV28
size: -
DNA: TGTGCCAGCAGTTTACACAGGGGCCTCGGGCCCCAGCATTTT
CDR3: CASSLHRGLGPQHF

D: -
J: TRBJ1-6
V: TRBV5-4
size: -
DNA: TGTGCCAGCAGCTTGGCTGGCCACAGGTCACATAATTCACCCCTCCACTTT
CDR3: CASSLAGHRSHNSPLHF

D: TRBD2
J: TRBJ2-7
V: TRBV3-1/TRBV3-2
size: -
DNA: TGTGCCAGCAGCCTCCGACTAGCGGGAGGCCCAACCCCCGCTTGGGAGCAGTACTTC
CDR3: CASSLRLAGGPTPAWEQYF

D: TRBD2
J: TRBJ2-1
V: TRBV27
size: -
DNA: TGTGCCAGCCGGGGGGCGGGAGGCTCCTACAATGAGCAGTTCTTC
CDR3: CASRGAGGSYNEQFF

D: TRBD1
J: TRBJ2-2
V: TRBV28
size: -
DNA: TGTGCCAGCAGTTTGGGTCAGGGGGCAAGAACCGGGGAGCTGTTTTTT
CDR3: CASSLGQGARTGELFF

D: -
J: TRBJ2-7
V: TRBV28
size: -
DNA: TGTGCCAGCCTCTCGAGTTCCGAGCAGTACTTC
CDR3: CASLSSSEQYF

D: -
J: TRBJ2-1
V: TRBV4-1
size: -
DNA: TGCGCCAGCAGCCAAGAGAGGGTGGCGGGACAGTACAATGAGCAGTTCTTC
CDR3: CASSQERVAGQYNEQFF

D: TRBD1
J: TRBJ2-7
V: TRBV27
size: -
DNA: TGTGCCAGCAGTCGGGACAGGGGGCACTACGAGCAGTACTTC
CDR3: CASSRDRGHYEQYF

D: TRBD1
J: TRBJ2-7
V: TRBV13
size: -
DNA: TGTGCCAGCAGCGTATCCGGGACAGGGACGTACGAGCAGTACTTC
CDR3: CASSVSGTGTYEQYF

D: -
J: TRBJ1-2
V: TRBV2
size: -
DNA: TGTGCCAGCAGTGAACCCTTGGGACATACGGGAGGTCATGGCTACACCTTC
CDR3: CASSEPLGHTGGHGYTF

D: -
J: TRBJ2-7
V: TRBV29-1
size: -
DNA: TGCAGCGTTCGGGACAGTGGCCGGGGGGAGCAGTACTTC
CDR3: CSVRDSGRGEQYF

D: -
J: TRBJ2-7
V: TRBV24-1
size: -
DNA: TGTGCCACCAGTCAGGGTTCCTACGAGCAGTACTTC
CDR3: CATSQGSYEQYF

D: TRBD1
J: TRBJ1-1
V: TRBV5-8
size: -
DNA: TGTGCCAGCAGCTTGGCCGGGACAGCGAACACTGAAGCTTTCTTT
CDR3: CASSLAGTANTEAFF